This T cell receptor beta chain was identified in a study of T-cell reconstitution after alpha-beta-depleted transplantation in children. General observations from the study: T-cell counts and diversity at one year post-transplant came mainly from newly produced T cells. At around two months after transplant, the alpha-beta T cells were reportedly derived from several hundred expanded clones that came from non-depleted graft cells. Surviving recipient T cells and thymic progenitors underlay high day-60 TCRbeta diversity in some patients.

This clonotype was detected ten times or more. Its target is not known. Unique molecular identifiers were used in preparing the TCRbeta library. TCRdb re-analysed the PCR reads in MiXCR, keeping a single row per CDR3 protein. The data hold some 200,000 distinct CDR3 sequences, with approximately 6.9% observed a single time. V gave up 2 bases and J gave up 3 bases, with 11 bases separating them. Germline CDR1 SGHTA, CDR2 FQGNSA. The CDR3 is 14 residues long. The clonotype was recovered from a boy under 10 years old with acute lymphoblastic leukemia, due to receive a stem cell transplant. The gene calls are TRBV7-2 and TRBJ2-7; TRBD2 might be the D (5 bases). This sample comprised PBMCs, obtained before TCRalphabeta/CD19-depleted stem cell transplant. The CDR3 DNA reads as TGTGCCAGCAGCTTAACCGGGGTAATCTACGAGCAGTACTTC. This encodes CASSLTGVIYEQYF.